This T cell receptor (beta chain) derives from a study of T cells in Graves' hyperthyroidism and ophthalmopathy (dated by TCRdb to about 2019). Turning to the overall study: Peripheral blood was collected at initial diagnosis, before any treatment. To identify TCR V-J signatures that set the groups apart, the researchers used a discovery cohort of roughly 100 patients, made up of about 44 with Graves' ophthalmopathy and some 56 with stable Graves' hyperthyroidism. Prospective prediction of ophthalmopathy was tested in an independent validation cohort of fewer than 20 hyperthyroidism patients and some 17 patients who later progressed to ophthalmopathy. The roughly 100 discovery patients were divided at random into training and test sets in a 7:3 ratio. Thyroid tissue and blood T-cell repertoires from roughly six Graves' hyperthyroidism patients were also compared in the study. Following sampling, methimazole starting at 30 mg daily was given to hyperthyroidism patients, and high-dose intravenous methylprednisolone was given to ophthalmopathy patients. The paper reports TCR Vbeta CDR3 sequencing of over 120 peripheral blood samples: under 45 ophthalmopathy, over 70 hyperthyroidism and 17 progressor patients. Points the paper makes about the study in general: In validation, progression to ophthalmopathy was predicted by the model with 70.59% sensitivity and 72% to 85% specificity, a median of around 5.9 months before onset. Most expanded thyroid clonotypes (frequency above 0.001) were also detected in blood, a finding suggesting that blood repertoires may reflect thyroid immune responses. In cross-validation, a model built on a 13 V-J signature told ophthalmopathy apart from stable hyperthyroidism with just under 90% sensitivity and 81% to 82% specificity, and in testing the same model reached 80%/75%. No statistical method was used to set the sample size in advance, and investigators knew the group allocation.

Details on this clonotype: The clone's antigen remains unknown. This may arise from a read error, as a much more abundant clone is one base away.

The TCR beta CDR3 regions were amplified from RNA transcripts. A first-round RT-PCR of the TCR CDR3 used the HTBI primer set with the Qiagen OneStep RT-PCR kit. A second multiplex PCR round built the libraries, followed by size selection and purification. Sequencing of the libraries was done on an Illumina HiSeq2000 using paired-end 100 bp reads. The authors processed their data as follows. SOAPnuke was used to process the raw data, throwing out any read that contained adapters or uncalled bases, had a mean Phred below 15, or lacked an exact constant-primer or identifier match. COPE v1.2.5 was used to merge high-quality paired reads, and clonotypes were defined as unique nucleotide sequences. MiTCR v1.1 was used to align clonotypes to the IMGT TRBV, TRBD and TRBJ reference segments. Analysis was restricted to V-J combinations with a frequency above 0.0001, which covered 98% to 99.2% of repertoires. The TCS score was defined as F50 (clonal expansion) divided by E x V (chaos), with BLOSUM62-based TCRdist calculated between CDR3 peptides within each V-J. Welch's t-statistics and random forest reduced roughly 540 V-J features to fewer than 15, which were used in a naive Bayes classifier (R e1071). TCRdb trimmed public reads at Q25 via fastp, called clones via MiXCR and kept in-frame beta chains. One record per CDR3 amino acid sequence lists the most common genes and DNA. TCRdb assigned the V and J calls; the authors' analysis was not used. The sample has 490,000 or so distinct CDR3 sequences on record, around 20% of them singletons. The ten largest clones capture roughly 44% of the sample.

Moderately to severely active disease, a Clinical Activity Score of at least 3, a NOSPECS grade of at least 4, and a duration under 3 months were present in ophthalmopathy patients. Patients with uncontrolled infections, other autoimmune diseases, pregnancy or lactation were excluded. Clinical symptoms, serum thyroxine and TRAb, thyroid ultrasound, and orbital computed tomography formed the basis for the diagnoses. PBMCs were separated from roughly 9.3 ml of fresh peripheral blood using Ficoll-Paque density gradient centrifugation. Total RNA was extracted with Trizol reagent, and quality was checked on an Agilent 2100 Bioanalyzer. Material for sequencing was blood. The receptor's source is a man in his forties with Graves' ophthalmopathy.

Read as DNA, the sequence is TGTGCCAGCAGCTCCCTTGGACACCCCGCGAACACCGGGGAGCTGTTTTTT. It codes for CASSSLGHPANTGELFF. Recombination joined TRBV7-9 with TRBJ2-2; a tentative D call is TRBD1 (5 bases match). CDR1 and CDR2 (SEHNR, FQNEAQ) derive from the germline V gene (reference sequence). Reading from cysteine to phenylalanine, the CDR3 counts 17 amino acids. Only the CDR3 region is kept as DNA, spanning 51 bases read in frame from base 1. Between the V and J ends, shortened by 4 bases and 0 bases respectively, the junction contains 15 bases.